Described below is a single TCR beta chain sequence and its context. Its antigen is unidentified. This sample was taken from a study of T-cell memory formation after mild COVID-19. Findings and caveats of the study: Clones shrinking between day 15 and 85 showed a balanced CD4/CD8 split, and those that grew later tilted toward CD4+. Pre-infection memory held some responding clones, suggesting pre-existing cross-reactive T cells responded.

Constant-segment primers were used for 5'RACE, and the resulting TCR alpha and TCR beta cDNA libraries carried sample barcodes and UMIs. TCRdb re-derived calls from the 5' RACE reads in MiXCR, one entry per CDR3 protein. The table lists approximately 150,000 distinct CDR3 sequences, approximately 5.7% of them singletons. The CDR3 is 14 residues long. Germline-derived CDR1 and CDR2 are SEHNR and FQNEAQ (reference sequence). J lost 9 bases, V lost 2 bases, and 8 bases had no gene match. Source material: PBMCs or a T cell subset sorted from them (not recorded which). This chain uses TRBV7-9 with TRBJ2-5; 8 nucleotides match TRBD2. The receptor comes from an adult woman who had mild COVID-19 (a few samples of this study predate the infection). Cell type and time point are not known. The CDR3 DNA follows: TGTGCCAGCAGCTTACTGCGGGGGGCGTTGGCCCAGTACTTC. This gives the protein CASSLLRGALAQYF.